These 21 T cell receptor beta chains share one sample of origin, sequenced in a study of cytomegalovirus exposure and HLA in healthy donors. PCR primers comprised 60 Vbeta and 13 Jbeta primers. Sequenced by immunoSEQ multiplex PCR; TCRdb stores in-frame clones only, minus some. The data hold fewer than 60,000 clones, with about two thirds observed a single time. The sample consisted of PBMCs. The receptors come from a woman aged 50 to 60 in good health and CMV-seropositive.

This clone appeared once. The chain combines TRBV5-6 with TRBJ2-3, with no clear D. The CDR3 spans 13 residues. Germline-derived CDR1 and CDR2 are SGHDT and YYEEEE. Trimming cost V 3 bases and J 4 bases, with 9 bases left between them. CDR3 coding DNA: TGTGCCAGCAGCTACCCAGTGGCAGATACGCAGTATTTT. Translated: CASSYPVADTQYF.

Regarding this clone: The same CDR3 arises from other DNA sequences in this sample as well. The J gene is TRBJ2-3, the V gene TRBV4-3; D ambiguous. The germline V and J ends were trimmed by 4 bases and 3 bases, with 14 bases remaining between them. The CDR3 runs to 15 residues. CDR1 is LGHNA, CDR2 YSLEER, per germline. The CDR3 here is CASSPSPRSTDTQYF. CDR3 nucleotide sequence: TGCGCCAGCAGCCCTTCTCCGAGGAGTACAGATACGCAGTATTTT.

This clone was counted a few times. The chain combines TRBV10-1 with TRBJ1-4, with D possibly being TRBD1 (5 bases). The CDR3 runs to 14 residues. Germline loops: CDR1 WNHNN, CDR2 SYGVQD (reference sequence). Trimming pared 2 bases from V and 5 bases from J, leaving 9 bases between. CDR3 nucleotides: TGCGCCAGCAGTGAGACAGGCTTGAATGAAAAACTGTTTTTT. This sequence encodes CASSETGLNEKLFF.

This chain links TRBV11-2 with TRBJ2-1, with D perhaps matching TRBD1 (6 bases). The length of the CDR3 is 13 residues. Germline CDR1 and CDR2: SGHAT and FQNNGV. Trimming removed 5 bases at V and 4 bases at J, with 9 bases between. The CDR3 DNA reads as TGTGCCAGCAGCCGAGGGACATACAATGAGCAGTTCTTC. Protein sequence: CASSRGTYNEQFF.

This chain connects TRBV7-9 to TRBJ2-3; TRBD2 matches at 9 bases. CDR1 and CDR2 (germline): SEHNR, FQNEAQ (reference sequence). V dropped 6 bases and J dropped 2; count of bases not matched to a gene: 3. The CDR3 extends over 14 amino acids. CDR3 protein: CASRLAGITDTQYF. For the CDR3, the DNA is TGTGCCAGCAGGCTAGCGGGAATCACAGATACGCAGTATTTT.

The CDR3 region has the DNA TGTGCCAGCAGCTCCGCCCCGGGAAAACAGTACTTC. As protein: CASSSAPGKQYF. The rearrangement uses TRBV7-9 and TRBJ2-7, with a weak D call TRBD2 (5 bases). V was clipped by 4 bases and J by 10 bases, with 14 bases between them. The length of the CDR3 is 12 residues. The germline V gene has CDR1 SEHNR and CDR2 FQNEAQ (reference sequence).

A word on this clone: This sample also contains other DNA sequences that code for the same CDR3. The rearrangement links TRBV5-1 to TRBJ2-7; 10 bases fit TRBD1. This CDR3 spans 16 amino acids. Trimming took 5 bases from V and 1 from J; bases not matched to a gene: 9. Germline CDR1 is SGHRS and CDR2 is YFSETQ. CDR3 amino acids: CASRWGGQGVSYEQYF. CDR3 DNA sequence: TGCGCCAGCAGGTGGGGCGGACAGGGGGTATCCTACGAGCAGTACTTC.

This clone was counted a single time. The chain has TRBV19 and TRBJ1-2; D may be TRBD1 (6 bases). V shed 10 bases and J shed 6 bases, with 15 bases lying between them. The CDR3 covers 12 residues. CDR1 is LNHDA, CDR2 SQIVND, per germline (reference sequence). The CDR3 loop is CATLFRGNGYTF. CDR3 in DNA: TGTGCCACCCTGTTCAGGGGCAATGGCTACACCTTC. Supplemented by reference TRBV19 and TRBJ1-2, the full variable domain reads DGGITQSPKYLFRKEGQNVTLSCEQNLNHDAMYWYRQDPGQGLRLIYYSQIVNDFQKGDIAEGYSVSREKKESFPLTVTSAQKNPTAFYLCATLFRGNGYTFGSGTRLTVV.

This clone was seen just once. In DNA form, the CDR3 reads TGTGCCAGCAGCCAAGTGGAAGGACAGGGAGTCTCACCCCTCCACTTT. Its protein is CASSQVEGQGVSPLHF. This chain uses TRBV4-2 with TRBJ1-6; 8 bases map to TRBD1. This CDR3 comprises 16 residues. Germline V CDR1 and CDR2: LGHNA, YNFKEQ. Trimming cost V 1 base and J 10 bases; bases outside gene matches: 9.

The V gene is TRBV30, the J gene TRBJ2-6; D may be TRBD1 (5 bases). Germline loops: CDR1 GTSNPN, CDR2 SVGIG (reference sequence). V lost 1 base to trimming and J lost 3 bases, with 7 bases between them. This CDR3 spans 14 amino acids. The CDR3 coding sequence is TGTGCCTGGAGTGAGGGGCATGGGGCCAACGTCCTGACTTTC. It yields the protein CAWSEGHGANVLTF.

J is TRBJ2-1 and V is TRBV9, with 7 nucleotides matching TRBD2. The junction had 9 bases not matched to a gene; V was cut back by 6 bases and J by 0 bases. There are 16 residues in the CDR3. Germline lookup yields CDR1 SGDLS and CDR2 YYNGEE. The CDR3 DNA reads TGTGCCAGCACCGAAGCGGGGACTCTCTCCTACAATGAGCAGTTCTTC. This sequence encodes CASTEAGTLSYNEQFF.

The CDR3 protein is CASSELSGSSYEQYF. The CDR3 nucleotides read TGTGCCAGCAGTGAACTGAGCGGGAGCTCCTACGAGCAGTACTTC. The chain combines TRBV6-1 with TRBJ2-7, with TRBD2 matching 8 bases. CDR1 and CDR2 from the germline V gene are MNHNS and SASEGT. J lost 0 bases, V lost 2 bases, and 3 bases had no gene match. The CDR3 spans 15 residues.

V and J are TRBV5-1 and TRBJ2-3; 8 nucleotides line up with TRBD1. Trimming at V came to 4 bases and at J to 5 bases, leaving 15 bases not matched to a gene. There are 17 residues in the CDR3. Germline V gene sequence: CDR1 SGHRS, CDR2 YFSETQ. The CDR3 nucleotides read TGCGCCAGCAGCCAACTGACCGGGACAGGTCGCGGAGATACGCAGTATTTT. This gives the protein CASSQLTGTGRGDTQYF.

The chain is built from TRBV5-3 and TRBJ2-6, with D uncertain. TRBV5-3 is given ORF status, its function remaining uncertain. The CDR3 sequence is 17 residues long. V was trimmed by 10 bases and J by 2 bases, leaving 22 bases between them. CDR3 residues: CARVLIPKPPGANVLTF. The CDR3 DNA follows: TGTGCCCGCGTCCTGATCCCGAAACCCCCTGGGGCCAACGTCCTGACTTTC.

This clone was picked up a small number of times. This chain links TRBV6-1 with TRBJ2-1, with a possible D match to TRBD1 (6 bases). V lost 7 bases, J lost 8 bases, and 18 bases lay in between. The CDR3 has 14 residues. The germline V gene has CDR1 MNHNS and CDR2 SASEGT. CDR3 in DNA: TGTGCCAGCAAATGGGGGCAGGCGTCCGATGAGCAGTTCTTC. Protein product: CASKWGQASDEQFF.

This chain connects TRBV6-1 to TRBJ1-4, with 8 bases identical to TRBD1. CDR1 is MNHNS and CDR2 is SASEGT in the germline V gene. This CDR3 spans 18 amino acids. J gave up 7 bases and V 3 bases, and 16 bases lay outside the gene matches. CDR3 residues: CASSDFGQGERRSEKLFF. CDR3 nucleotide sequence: TGTGCCAGCAGTGATTTCGGACAGGGCGAGAGACGGAGTGAAAAACTGTTTTTT.

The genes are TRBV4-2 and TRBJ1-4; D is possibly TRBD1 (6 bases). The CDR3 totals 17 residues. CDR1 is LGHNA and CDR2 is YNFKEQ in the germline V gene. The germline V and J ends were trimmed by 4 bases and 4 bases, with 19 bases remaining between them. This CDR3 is CASSPLRGQGSNEKLFF. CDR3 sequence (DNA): TGTGCCAGCAGCCCCCTCAGGGGTCAGGGGAGTAATGAAAAACTGTTTTTT.

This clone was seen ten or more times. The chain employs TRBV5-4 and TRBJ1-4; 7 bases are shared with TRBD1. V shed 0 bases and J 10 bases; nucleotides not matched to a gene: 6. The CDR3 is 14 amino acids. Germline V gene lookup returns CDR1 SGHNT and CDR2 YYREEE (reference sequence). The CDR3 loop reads CASSLAGTEIKLFF. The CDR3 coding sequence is TGTGCCAGCAGCTTGGCCGGGACAGAAATAAAACTGTTTTTT.

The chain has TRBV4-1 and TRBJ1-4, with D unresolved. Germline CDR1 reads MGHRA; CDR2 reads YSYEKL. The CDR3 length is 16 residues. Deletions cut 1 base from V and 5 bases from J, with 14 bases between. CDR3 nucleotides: TGCGCCAGCAGCCAAGCTTTCCCGACTATAAATGAAAAACTGTTTTTT. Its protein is CASSQAFPTINEKLFF.

The CDR3 loop reads CAWMGQGISYEQYF. The CDR3 nucleotides are TGTGCCTGGATGGGGCAGGGGATCTCCTACGAGCAGTACTTC. The rearrangement links TRBV30 to TRBJ2-7; weak D call: TRBD1 (6 bases). The germline gives CDR1 GTSNPN, CDR2 SVGIG (reference sequence). The V end was cut by 4 bases, the J end by 0 bases, with 13 bases between. There are 14 residues in the CDR3.

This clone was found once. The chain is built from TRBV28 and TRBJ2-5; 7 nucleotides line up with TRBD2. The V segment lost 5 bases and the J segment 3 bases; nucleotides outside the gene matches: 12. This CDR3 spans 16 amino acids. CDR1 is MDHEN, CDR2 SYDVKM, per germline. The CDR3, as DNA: TGTGCCAGCAGTCCCATCGGCCCTCTAGCGGAAGAGACCCAGTACTTC. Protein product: CASSPIGPLAEETQYF.